What follows are 7 T cell receptor beta chains derived from one specimen sequenced in a study of blood T cell repertoires in COVID-19. TCRdb's copy holds only in-frame clones and misses some; the assay was immunoSEQ multiplex PCR. The sample lists some 150,000 clones; roughly 87% were seen once. The sample was peripheral blood. The receptors were sampled from a woman in her fifties or sixties with active or convalescent COVID-19.

This clone is a singleton in its sample. The gene calls are TRBV7-2 and TRBJ1-6; the D is unclear. The CDR3 covers 15 residues. Per germline, CDR1 SGHTA and CDR2 FQGNSA. V was trimmed by 5 bases and J by 1 base, leaving 9 bases between them. Here the CDR3 DNA reads TGTGCCAGCAGCCCCGGGATGTCCTATAATTCACCCCTCCACTTT. This sequence encodes CASSPGMSYNSPLHF. Full variable domain (outside the CDR3, taken from reference TRBV7-2 and TRBJ1-6): GAGVSQSPSNKVTEKGKDVELRCDPISGHTALYWYRQSLGQGLEFLIYFQGNSAPDKSGLPSDRFSAERTGGSVSTLTIQRTQQEDSAVYLCASSPGMSYNSPLHFGNGTRLTVT.

This clone was recorded once. This chain uses TRBV12-5 with TRBJ2-7, with D perhaps matching TRBD1 (6 bases). CDR1 LGHNT and CDR2 FRNRAP come from the germline V gene. Trimming cost V 5 bases and J 4 bases, with 15 bases left between them. The CDR3 extends over 14 amino acids. CDR3 bases: TGTGCTAGTGGTACTCAGGGGCTCGGGTACGAGCAGTACTTC. It translates to CASGTQGLGYEQYF.

This rearrangement joins TRBV11-2 to TRBJ1-2, with D unresolved. Germline V lookup: CDR1 SGHAT, CDR2 FQNNGV. V lost 5 bases to trimming and J lost 1 base, with 11 bases between them. This CDR3 spans 14 amino acids. This chain's CDR3 is CASSPLVNNYGYTF. The CDR3 DNA follows: TGTGCCAGCAGCCCCCTCGTAAATAACTATGGCTACACCTTC. Together with reference TRBV11-2 and TRBJ1-2, the CDR3 gives the full variable domain: EAGVAQSPRYKIIEKRQSVAFWCNPISGHATLYWYQQILGQGPKLLIQFQNNGVVDDSQLPKDRFSAERLKGVDSTLKIQPAKLEDSAVYLCASSPLVNNYGYTFGSGTRLTVV.

This clone appeared once. The gene calls are TRBV18 and TRBJ1-1; D remains unclear. The V and J ends lost 3 bases and 1 base respectively, with 9 bases between them. The germline CDR1 and CDR2 sequences are KGHSH and LQKENI. The CDR3 has 14 amino acids. CDR3 nucleotides: TGTGCCAGCTCACCCCGGGAGGGGAACACTGAAGCTTTCTTT. Translated: CASSPREGNTEAFF.

The V gene is TRBV7-2, the J gene TRBJ2-4; D is ambiguous. V lost 5 bases to trimming and J lost 6 bases, with 17 bases between them. Germline assignment: CDR1 SGHTA and CDR2 FQGNSA. CDR3 length equals 15 residues. The CDR3 region is CASSPSLRMSNIQYF. The CDR3 bases are TGTGCCAGCAGCCCGAGTCTTCGAATGTCAAACATTCAGTACTTC.

The rearrangement links TRBV4-3 to TRBJ1-6; 7 bases map to TRBD1. The CDR3 is 17 amino acids. The junction had 12 bases not matched to a gene; V was cut back by 3 bases and J by 7 bases. Germline CDR1 and CDR2: LGHNA and YSLEER. The CDR3 DNA reads as TGCGCCAGCAGCCAGGCCCCGGGACAGCAATTCAATTCACCCCTCCACTTT. Its translation: CASSQAPGQQFNSPLHF.

DNA of the CDR3: TGTGCCAGCAGTTCCGGGAGACAGCCCCAGCATTTT. It yields the protein CASSSGRQPQHF. The chain is built from TRBV12-3 or TRBV12-4 and TRBJ1-5, with D uncertain. Trimming stripped 4 bases from V and 7 bases from J, with 8 bases between. CDR3 length: 12 residues.